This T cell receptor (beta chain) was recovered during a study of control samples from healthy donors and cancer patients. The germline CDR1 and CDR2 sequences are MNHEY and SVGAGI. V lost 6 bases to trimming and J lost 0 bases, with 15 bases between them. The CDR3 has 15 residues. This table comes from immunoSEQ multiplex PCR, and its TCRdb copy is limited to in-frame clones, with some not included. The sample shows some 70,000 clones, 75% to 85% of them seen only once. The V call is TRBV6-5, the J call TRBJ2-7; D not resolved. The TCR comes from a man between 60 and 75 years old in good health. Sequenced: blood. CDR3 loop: CASSRPPPNSYEQYF. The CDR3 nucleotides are TGTGCCAGCAGCCGACCCCCACCGAACTCCTACGAGCAGTACTTC.